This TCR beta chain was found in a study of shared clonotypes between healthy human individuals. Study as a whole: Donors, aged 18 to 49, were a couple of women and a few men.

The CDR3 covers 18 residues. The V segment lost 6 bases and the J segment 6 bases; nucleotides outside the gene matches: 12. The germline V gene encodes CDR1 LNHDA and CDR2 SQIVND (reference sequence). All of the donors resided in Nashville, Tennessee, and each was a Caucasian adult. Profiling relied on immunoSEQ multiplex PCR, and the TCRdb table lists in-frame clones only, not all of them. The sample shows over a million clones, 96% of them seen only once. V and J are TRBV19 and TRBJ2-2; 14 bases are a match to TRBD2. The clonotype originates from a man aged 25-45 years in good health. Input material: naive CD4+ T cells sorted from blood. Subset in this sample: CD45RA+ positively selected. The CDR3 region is CASREKPGLAGVSGELFF. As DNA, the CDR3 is TGTGCCAGTAGAGAAAAACCGGGACTAGCGGGAGTATCCGGGGAGCTGTTTTTT. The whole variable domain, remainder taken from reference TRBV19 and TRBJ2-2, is DGGITQSPKYLFRKEGQNVTLSCEQNLNHDAMYWYRQDPGQGLRLIYYSQIVNDFQKGDIAEGYSVSREKKESFPLTVTSAQKNPTAFYLCASREKPGLAGVSGELFFGEGSRLTVL.